The sequence of this TCR beta chain was determined in a study of blood T cell repertoires in COVID-19. The table came from immunoSEQ multiplex PCR; TCRdb's copy has only in-frame clones and leaves some out. The repertoire includes some 180,000 clones, around 79% of them detected once, and 5.5% to 7% sits in the top ten. Patients in Seattle were enrolled during active infection, then followed longitudinally. The CDR3 totals 16 residues. The germline V gene has CDR1 MGHRA and CDR2 YSYEKL. Trimming removed 1 base from V and 6 bases from J, with 16 bases in between. This receptor was identified in a woman aged 40 to 50 with COVID-19, enrolled during active disease. Sequencing used peripheral blood. The rearrangement uses TRBV4-1 and TRBJ2-1; TRBD2 is a possible D gene (7 bases). The chain's CDR3 is CASSQVPRGAANEQFF. The DNA of the CDR3 is TGCGCCAGCAGCCAAGTCCCACGGGGGGCGGCCAATGAGCAGTTCTTC.